This T cell receptor (beta chain) stems from a study of T cells in Graves' hyperthyroidism and ophthalmopathy. Study-wide results and limits: Expanded thyroid clonotypes (above 0.001) were mostly also found in blood.

RNA transcripts were the template for amplifying TCR beta CDR3 regions. RT-PCR in the first round (using the HTBI primer set) targeted the TCR CDR3. TCRdb ran MiXCR on the multiplex PCR reads and lists one entry per CDR3 protein. This table holds roughly 500,000 distinct CDR3 sequences, approximately 49% found once. Many counts were recorded for this clonotype. Its matching antigen is unknown. What was sequenced was peripheral blood or thyroid tissue (not recorded which). The clonotype was recovered from an adult woman with Graves' disease, either hyperthyroidism or ophthalmopathy (not recorded which).

Here the CDR3 DNA reads TGCAGCGTTGCGGGCTCGACGAACACCGGGGAGCTGTTTTTT. This encodes CSVAGSTNTGELFF. The chain employs TRBV29-1 and TRBJ2-2; D is ambiguous. Trimming took off 4 bases at V and 0 bases at J, with 9 bases between the two ends. Germline assignment: CDR1 SQVTM and CDR2 ANQGSEA. The CDR3 is 14 residues long.